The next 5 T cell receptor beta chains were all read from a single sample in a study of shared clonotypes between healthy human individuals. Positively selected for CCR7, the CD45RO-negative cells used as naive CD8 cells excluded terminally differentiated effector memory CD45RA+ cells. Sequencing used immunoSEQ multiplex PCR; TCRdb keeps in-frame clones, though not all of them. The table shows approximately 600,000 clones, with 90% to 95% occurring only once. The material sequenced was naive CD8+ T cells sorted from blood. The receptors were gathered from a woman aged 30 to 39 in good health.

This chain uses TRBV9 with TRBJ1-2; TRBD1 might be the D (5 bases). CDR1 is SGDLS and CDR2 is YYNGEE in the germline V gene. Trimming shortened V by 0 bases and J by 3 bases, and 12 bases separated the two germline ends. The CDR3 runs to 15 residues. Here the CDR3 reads CASSVGAGPDYGYTF. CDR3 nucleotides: TGTGCCAGCAGCGTAGGGGCGGGGCCGGACTATGGCTACACCTTC. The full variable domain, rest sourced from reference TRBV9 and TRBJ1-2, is DSGVTQTPKHLITATGQRVTLRCSPRSGDLSVYWYQQSLDQGLQFLIQYYNGEERAKGNILERFSAQQFPDLHSELNLSSLELGDSALYFCASSVGAGPDYGYTFGSGTRLTVV.

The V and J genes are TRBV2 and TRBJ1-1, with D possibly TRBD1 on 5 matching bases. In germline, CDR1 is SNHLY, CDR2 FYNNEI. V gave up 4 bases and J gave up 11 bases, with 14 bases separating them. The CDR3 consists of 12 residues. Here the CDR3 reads CASSGQGEEAFF. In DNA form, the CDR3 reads TGTGCCAGCAGTGGTCAGGGTGAAGAGGCTTTCTTT.

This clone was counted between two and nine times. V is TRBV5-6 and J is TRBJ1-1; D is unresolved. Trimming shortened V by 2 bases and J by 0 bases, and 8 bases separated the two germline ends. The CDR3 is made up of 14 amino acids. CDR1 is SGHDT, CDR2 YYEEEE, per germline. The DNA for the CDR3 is TGTGCCAGCAGCTTACGAGGCATGAACACTGAAGCTTTCTTT. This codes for CASSLRGMNTEAFF.

CDR3 bases: TGTGCCAGCAGCCCAGAGGGACATATTTATGAGCAGTTCTTC. Encoded protein: CASSPEGHIYEQFF. The gene calls are TRBV7-9 and TRBJ2-1; possibly TRBD1 for D (6 bases). The CDR3 covers 14 residues. V lost 5 bases and J 8 bases, leaving 16 bases between the germline ends. In germline, CDR1 is SEHNR, CDR2 FQNEAQ (reference sequence).

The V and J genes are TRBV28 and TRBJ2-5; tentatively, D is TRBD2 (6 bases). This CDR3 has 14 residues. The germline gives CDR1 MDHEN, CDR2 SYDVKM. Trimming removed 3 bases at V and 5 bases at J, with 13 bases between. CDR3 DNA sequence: TGTGCCAGCAGTTTTGGGGGGTTTATGGAGACCCAGTACTTC. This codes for CASSFGGFMETQYF.